This TCR beta chain was sequenced during a study of early T cells in non-severe SARS-CoV-2 infection. The wider study: Investigators sequenced bulk RNA drawn from unsorted whole blood, and chains remained unpaired.

Findings and limits, study-wide: Anti-spike CD8 specificities were favored by VDJdb matching, whose results missed private and CD4 specificities.

The library protocol tagged individual cDNA molecules with unique molecular identifiers. A single record per CDR3 protein comes from TCRdb applying MiXCR to the 5' RACE reads. The sample includes tens of thousands of distinct CDR3 sequences, less than 15% seen only once; the top ten take approximately 2.5%. This clonotype was counted ten times or more. What it binds is unknown. Germline CDR1 and CDR2: MNHNS and SASEGT. There are 14 residues in the CDR3. V lost 5 bases and J lost 5; bases outside the gene matches: 7. This sequence joins TRBV6-1 and TRBJ2-3; 7 bases match TRBD2. The input for sequencing was whole blood, taken at baseline. This receptor was obtained from an adult who was a healthcare worker with PCR-confirmed SARS-CoV-2 infection or an uninfected control (not recorded which). The CDR3 DNA follows: TGTGCCAGCAGTCCTTCATCGGGGGGAGATACGCAGTATTTT. Its translation: CASSPSSGGDTQYF.